What follows are 27 T cell receptor beta chains derived from one specimen sequenced in a study of shared clonotypes between healthy human individuals. TCRdb's copy holds only in-frame clones and misses some; the assay was immunoSEQ multiplex PCR. The sample has 2,500,000 or so clones, 85% to 95% seen once; the top ten hold approximately 0.41%. Specimen: naive CD4+ T cells from PBMCs. The subset here: CD45RA+ positively selected. The source of these receptors is a man younger than 30 in good health. Some clones in this sample may be carry-over from other donors' samples.

The gene calls are TRBV7-8 and TRBJ2-3; 10 bases fit TRBD2. Germline values: CDR1 SGHVS, CDR2 FQNEAQ. CDR3 length equals 16 residues. After removal of 3 bases from V and 3 bases from J, the junction contained 6 bases not matched to a gene. CDR3 DNA: TGTGCCAGCAGCTTCCTAGCGGGAGTAGGAACAGATACGCAGTATTTT. This gives the protein CASSFLAGVGTDTQYF.

The rearrangement uses TRBV10-1 and TRBJ1-4, with no clear D. V shed 5 bases and J shed 8 bases, with 18 bases lying between them. The CDR3 runs to 15 residues. The germline CDR1 and CDR2 sequences are WNHNN and SYGVQD (reference sequence). In DNA form, the CDR3 reads TGCGCCAGCAGTCCGGACCGGCAGGTCGTCGAAAAACTGTTTTTT. Its protein product is CASSPDRQVVEKLFF.

The chain links TRBV7-2 to TRBJ1-1; D gene unclear. The V end was cut by 6 bases, the J end by 1 base, with 12 bases between. From germline, CDR1 is SGHTA and CDR2 FQGNSA. This CDR3 contains 14 residues. The CDR3 reads CASRPSPPNTEAFF. CDR3 nucleotides: TGTGCCAGCAGACCATCCCCACCGAACACTGAAGCTTTCTTT.

This clone was seen more than once but under ten times. The chain couples TRBV30 to TRBJ1-2; 8 positions match TRBD1. Germline trimming cut 7 bases from V and 2 bases from J; bases unmatched to any gene: 6. This CDR3 is built from 13 residues. Germline CDR1 reads GTSNPN; CDR2 reads SVGIG (reference sequence). CDR3 bases: TGTGCCTCAACCCCAGGGGGCAACTATGGCTACACCTTC. The encoded protein is CASTPGGNYGYTF.

The genes are TRBV4-1 and TRBJ2-2; 9 bases match TRBD1. The V gene's germline CDR1 is MGHRA and CDR2 YSYEKL. The CDR3 extends over 15 amino acids. Losses at the gene ends were 4 bases for V and 2 bases for J; bases not matched to a gene: 2. CDR3 DNA: TGCGCCAGCAGCCTGGGACAGGGTAACACCGGGGAGCTGTTTTTT. Residues: CASSLGQGNTGELFF.

The rearrangement uses TRBV5-4 and TRBJ2-7, with 9 bases fitting TRBD1. The CDR3 is 15 amino acids. Germline V gives CDR1 SGHNT, CDR2 YYREEE (reference sequence). The trim removed 4 bases at V and 5 bases at J, leaving 10 bases unmatched. The CDR3 loop reads CASSPQQGARNEQYF. DNA for the CDR3: TGTGCCAGCAGCCCACAACAGGGGGCGCGTAACGAGCAGTACTTC.

The chain couples TRBV5-4 to TRBJ1-2; 9 bases line up with TRBD1. The CDR3 is made up of 15 amino acids. V shed 3 bases and J 8 bases; nucleotides not matched to a gene: 11. Germline-derived CDR1 and CDR2 are SGHNT and YYREEE (reference sequence). Written as DNA, the CDR3 is TGTGCCAGCAGCTGGCCGGACAGGGGTCTCTACGGCTACACCTTC. This translates into CASSWPDRGLYGYTF.

This chain links TRBV19 with TRBJ1-2, with a weak D call TRBD1 (5 bases). Between the trimmed V and J ends, which lost 5 bases and 4 bases, there was a span of 17 bases. Germline values: CDR1 LNHDA, CDR2 SQIVND (reference sequence). This CDR3 has 15 residues. The chain's CDR3 is CASSPGWTQGYGYTF. The CDR3 DNA sequence: TGTGCCAGTAGTCCCGGTTGGACCCAGGGCTATGGCTACACCTTC.

The V call is TRBV30, the J call TRBJ2-3, with 9 bases that match TRBD2. V shed 4 bases, J shed 4 bases, and the junction held 9 bases outside the gene matches. CDR3 length: 15 residues. CDR1 is GTSNPN and CDR2 is SVGIG in the germline V gene (reference sequence). In nucleotides, the CDR3 is TGTGCCTGGACGGTAGCGGGAGCATCTGCAGATACGCAGTATTTT. This sequence encodes CAWTVAGASADTQYF.

The chain joins TRBV9 to TRBJ2-2; the match to TRBD2 covers 14 bases. With 2 bases clipped from V and 6 bases from J, the junction kept 15 bases outside the gene matches. The CDR3 runs to 20 residues. Germline CDR1 is SGDLS and CDR2 is YYNGEE. The CDR3 bases are TGTGCCAGCAGCGTCATTCCGGGACTAGCGGGAGTAGGTTCCGCCGGGGAGCTGTTTTTT. Its protein is CASSVIPGLAGVGSAGELFF.

The chain couples TRBV28 to TRBJ2-4; TRBD1 matches at 9 bases. The CDR3 extends over 16 amino acids. With V trimmed by 5 bases and J by 0 bases, 5 bases remained unmatched. Germline-derived CDR1 and CDR2 are MDHEN and SYDVKM. This CDR3 is CASSRGQGLAKNIQYF. CDR3 DNA sequence: TGTGCCAGCAGTAGAGGACAGGGGTTAGCCAAAAACATTCAGTACTTC.

The CDR3 nucleotides read TGTGCCAGCAGCTTAAAGGGGACAGGGCCCTACGAGCAGTACTTC. It encodes CASSLKGTGPYEQYF. This chain joins TRBV7-3 and TRBJ2-7; 9 nucleotides agree with TRBD1. Germline values: CDR1 SGHTA, CDR2 FQGTGA. The CDR3 loop spans 15 amino acids. Trimming cost V 1 base and J 2 bases; bases outside gene matches: 3.

The V and J genes are TRBV6-6 and TRBJ2-2, with D perhaps matching TRBD1 (5 bases). The CDR3 is made up of 14 amino acids. Trimming cost V 1 base and J 4 bases, with 7 bases left between them. Germline V gene data show CDR1 as MNHNY and CDR2 as SVGAGI (reference sequence). The DNA for the CDR3 is TGTGCCAGCAGTTACTGGGGCGGCACCGGGGAGCTGTTTTTT. Translating gives CASSYWGGTGELFF.

The rearrangement joins TRBV4-1 to TRBJ1-2, with TRBD1 as a possible D gene (5 bases). The CDR3 loop spans 13 amino acids. The germline V gene encodes CDR1 MGHRA and CDR2 YSYEKL. The V gene lost 0 bases and the J gene lost 8 bases, with 10 bases spanning the gap. CDR3 sequence: CASSQDGGRGYTF. Written as DNA, the CDR3 is TGCGCCAGCAGCCAAGACGGGGGAAGGGGCTACACCTTC.

V usage is TRBV5-1 and J usage is TRBJ2-7, with unresolved D. The CDR3 has 14 amino acids. V was clipped by 4 bases and J by 3 bases, with 14 bases between them. Germline values: CDR1 SGHRS, CDR2 YFSETQ. CDR3 protein: CASSVDGSLYEQYF. The CDR3 region has the DNA TGCGCCAGCAGCGTTGACGGCTCCCTCTACGAGCAGTACTTC.

The chain carries TRBV6-5 and TRBJ2-3; possible D gene TRBD1, 5 bases. This CDR3 contains 15 residues. Trimming pared 8 bases from V and 1 base from J, leaving 16 bases between. Germline-derived CDR1 and CDR2 are MNHEY and SVGAGI. The CDR3 reads CASELVQGRTDTQYF. CDR3 bases: TGTGCCAGCGAACTCGTTCAGGGTCGCACAGATACGCAGTATTTT.

CDR3 DNA: TGTGCCGGATCGCCGGGAGGGGTACCGGGAAACACCATATATTTT. It specifies CAGSPGGVPGNTIYF. The chain combines TRBV28 with TRBJ1-3; a weak D match, TRBD1 (5 bases). Trimming left V 11 bases short and J 4 bases short, with 21 bases between. CDR1 MDHEN and CDR2 SYDVKM come from the germline V gene. The CDR3 spans 15 residues.

The chain recombines TRBV6-1 with TRBJ2-3; D unresolved. The CDR3 has 13 amino acids. Germline V gene lookup returns CDR1 MNHNS and CDR2 SASEGT. V was cut by 10 bases and J by 0 bases, with 11 bases left in between. The CDR3 coding sequence is TGTGCCATTAGAACGCGGAGCACAGATACGCAGTATTTT. This codes for CAIRTRSTDTQYF.

A note on this clone: This specimen includes other DNA sequences encoding the same CDR3. The chain links TRBV28 to TRBJ2-2; D might be TRBD2 (6 bases). CDR1 is MDHEN, CDR2 SYDVKM, per germline. The CDR3 has 15 residues. V was cut by 5 bases and J by 0 bases, with 10 bases left in between. Written as DNA, the CDR3 is TGTGCCAGCAGTCCGGGACTCGCGAACACCGGGGAGCTGTTTTTT. It translates to CASSPGLANTGELFF.

This sequence joins TRBV18 and TRBJ2-3; D might be TRBD2 (6 bases). Germline V lookup: CDR1 KGHSH, CDR2 LQKENI. The germline V and J ends were trimmed by 3 bases and 0 bases, with 10 bases remaining between them. The CDR3 is made up of 15 amino acids. The CDR3 sequence is CASSPSGHSTDTQYF. CDR3 bases: TGTGCCAGCTCACCTAGCGGACACAGCACAGATACGCAGTATTTT.

Comments on this clone: The sample holds other DNA sequences that translate to the same CDR3. The chain uses TRBV7-9 and TRBJ2-3; D is ambiguous. The CDR3 has 14 residues. With 0 bases removed from V and 1 base from J, the gap between germline ends came to 5 bases. Per germline, CDR1 SEHNR and CDR2 FQNEAQ (reference sequence). The CDR3 DNA is TGTGCCAGCAGCTTAGCTGGCGGCACAGATACGCAGTATTTT. Translation: CASSLAGGTDTQYF.

This sequence joins TRBV9 and TRBJ2-1; possible D gene TRBD2, 5 bases. Germline CDR1 and CDR2: SGDLS and YYNGEE. Trimming removed 1 base from V and 5 bases from J, with 10 bases in between. This CDR3 comprises 14 residues. The CDR3 loop is CASSVLGSNNEQFF. CDR3 in DNA: TGTGCCAGCAGCGTACTGGGGAGTAACAATGAGCAGTTCTTC.

J is TRBJ1-3 and V is TRBV6-5, with 8 bases identical to TRBD1. V lost 4 bases and J lost 2; bases outside the gene matches: 4. Germline CDR1 and CDR2: MNHEY and SVGAGI. CDR3 length equals 15 residues. The CDR3 loop reads CASSSQGDAGNTIYF. The CDR3 DNA sequence: TGTGCCAGCAGTTCACAGGGGGATGCTGGAAACACCATATATTTT.

Of note for this clone: Other DNA sequences in the same sample also yield this CDR3. This chain uses TRBV5-1 with TRBJ1-1; D remains ambiguous. Trimming pared 3 bases from V and 3 bases from J, leaving 12 bases between. The CDR3 totals 14 residues. Germline values: CDR1 SGHRS, CDR2 YFSETQ. CDR3 amino acids: CASSWTGDDTEAFF. As DNA, the CDR3 is TGCGCCAGCAGCTGGACGGGCGACGACACTGAAGCTTTCTTT.

This sequence joins TRBV28 and TRBJ2-7; maybe TRBD1 (8 bases). V gave up 8 bases and J gave up 4 bases, with 18 bases separating them. Germline V CDR1 and CDR2: MDHEN, SYDVKM. There are 14 residues in the CDR3. In DNA, the CDR3 is TGTGCCAGCGGCGGGGGCAGGGGGCTTTACGAGCAGTACTTC. The encoded protein is CASGGGRGLYEQYF.

This clone was picked up one time. The rearrangement uses TRBV19 and TRBJ2-6; the D gene is possibly TRBD1 (6 bases). In germline, CDR1 is LNHDA, CDR2 SQIVND (reference sequence). Between the trimmed V and J ends, which lost 4 bases and 4 bases, there was a span of 20 bases. This CDR3 region has 18 residues. The CDR3, as DNA: TGTGCCAGTAGTAAACCCGCCTTGGGGGCGCGAGGGGCCAACGTCCTGACTTTC. This codes for CASSKPALGARGANVLTF.

The chain recombines TRBV7-9 with TRBJ2-2; D might be TRBD1 or TRBD2, each matching 5 bases. Per the germline V gene, CDR1 is SEHNR and CDR2 is FQNEAQ (reference sequence). V was trimmed by 1 base and J by 3 bases, leaving 15 bases between them. This CDR3 spans 17 amino acids. CDR3: CASSLDYWDLYTGELFF. The CDR3 nucleotides read TGTGCCAGCAGCTTAGACTATTGGGACCTATACACCGGGGAGCTGTTTTTT.